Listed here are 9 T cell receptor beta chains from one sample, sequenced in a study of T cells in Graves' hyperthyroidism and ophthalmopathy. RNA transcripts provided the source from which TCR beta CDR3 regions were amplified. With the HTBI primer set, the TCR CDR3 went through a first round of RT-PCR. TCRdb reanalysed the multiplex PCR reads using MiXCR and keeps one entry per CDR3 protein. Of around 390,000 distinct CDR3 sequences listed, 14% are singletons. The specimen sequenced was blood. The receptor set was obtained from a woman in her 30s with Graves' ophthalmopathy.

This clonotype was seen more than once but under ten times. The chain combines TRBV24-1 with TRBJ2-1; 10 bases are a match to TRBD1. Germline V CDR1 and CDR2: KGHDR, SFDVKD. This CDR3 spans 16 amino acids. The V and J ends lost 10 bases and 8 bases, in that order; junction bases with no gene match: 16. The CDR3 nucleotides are TGTGCCACATTGGGCGCCGAGACAGGGGGCAGGGATGAGCAGTTCTTC. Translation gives CATLGAETGGRDEQFF.

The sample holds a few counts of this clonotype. Written as DNA, the CDR3 is TGTGCCAGCAGTGATATGTTTTTGAGTAACACCGGGGAGCTGTTTTTT. This sequence encodes CASSDMFLSNTGELFF. The rearrangement uses TRBV6-1 and TRBJ2-2; D unresolved. Trimming removed 3 bases from V and 2 bases from J, with 13 bases in between. CDR3 length: 16 residues. Germline V gene lookup returns CDR1 MNHNS and CDR2 SASEGT.

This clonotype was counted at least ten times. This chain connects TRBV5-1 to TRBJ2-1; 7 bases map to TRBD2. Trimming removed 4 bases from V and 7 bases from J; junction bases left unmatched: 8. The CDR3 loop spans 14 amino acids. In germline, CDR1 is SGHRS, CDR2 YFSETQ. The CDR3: CASSAGLKGNEQFF. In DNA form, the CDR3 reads TGCGCCAGCAGCGCGGGACTAAAGGGAAATGAGCAGTTCTTC.

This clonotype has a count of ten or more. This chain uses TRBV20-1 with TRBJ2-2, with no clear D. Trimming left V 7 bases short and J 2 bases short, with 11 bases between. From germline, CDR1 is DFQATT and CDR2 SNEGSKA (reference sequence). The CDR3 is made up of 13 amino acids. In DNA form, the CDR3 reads TGCAGTGGGCCAGACACAAACACCGGGGAGCTGTTTTTT. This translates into CSGPDTNTGELFF.

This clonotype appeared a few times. Here the CDR3 DNA reads TGTGCCAGCAGTTACTCTCAAGGGGTACTCTATGGCTACACCTTC. Translated, it gives CASSYSQGVLYGYTF. This rearrangement joins TRBV6-6 to TRBJ1-2, with D possibly matching TRBD1 (5 bases). From germline, CDR1 is MNHNY and CDR2 SVGAGI (reference sequence). V was trimmed by 0 bases and J by 4 bases, leaving 12 bases between them. The CDR3 loop spans 15 amino acids.

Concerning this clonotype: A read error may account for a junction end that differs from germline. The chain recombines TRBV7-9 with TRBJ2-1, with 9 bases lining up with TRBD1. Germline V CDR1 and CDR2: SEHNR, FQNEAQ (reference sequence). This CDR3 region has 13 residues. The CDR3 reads CASRGQGLNGQFF. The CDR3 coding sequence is TGTGCCAGCCGGGGACAGGGACTCAATGGGCAGTTCTTC.

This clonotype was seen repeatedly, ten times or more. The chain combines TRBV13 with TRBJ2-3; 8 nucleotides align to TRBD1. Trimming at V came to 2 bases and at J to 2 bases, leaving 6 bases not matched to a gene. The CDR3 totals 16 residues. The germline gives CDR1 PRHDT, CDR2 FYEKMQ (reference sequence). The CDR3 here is CASSLLGQGFTDTQYF. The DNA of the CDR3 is TGTGCCAGCAGCTTACTCGGACAGGGATTCACAGATACGCAGTATTTT.

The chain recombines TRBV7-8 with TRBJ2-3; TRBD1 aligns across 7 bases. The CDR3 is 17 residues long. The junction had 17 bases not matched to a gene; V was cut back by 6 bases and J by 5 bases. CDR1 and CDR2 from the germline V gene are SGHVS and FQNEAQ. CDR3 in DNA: TGTGCCAGCAGACACAGAGGTCCGAACAGGGGTATAGATACGCAGTATTTT. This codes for CASRHRGPNRGIDTQYF.

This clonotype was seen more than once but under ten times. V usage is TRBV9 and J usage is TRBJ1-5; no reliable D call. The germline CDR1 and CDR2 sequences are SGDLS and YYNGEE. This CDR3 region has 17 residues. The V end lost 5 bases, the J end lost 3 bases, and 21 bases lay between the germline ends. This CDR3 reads CASRNQELSVDNQPQHF. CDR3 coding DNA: TGTGCCAGCAGAAATCAAGAACTGTCTGTTGACAATCAGCCCCAGCATTTT.